A selection of T cell receptor beta chains follows, all from one sample in a study of cytomegalovirus exposure and HLA in healthy donors. The table came from immunoSEQ multiplex PCR; TCRdb's copy has only in-frame clones and leaves some out. The table includes around 170,000 clones, roughly 79% detected once. The sample was PBMCs. The source is a middle-aged woman in good health and CMV-seropositive. Both conserved end residues are part of each CDR3. The D gene is left open where the match is weak. Expanded clones get a size class; other rows say once, few or many, or leave the size out.

TRBV19	TRBJ1-6	-	-	TGTGCCAGTAGTATCACAGACCCGCGGGGTAGTAATTCACCCCTCCACTTT	CASSITDPRGSNSPLHF
TRBV28	TRBJ1-2	-	-	TGTGCCATCCAAGTGAGACAGAGACCGACGAACTATGGCGGCTACACCTTC	CAIQVRQRPTNYGGYTF
TRBV19	TRBJ1-2	-	once	TGTGCCAGTAGTGACCAGGGACTGGGGTATGGCTACACCTTC	CASSDQGLGYGYTF
TRBV27	TRBJ1-4	-	-	TGTGCCAGCAGTATGTTAGGGGGAAATGAAAAACTGTTTTTT	CASSMLGGNEKLFF
TRBV18	TRBJ1-2	-	few	TGTGCCAGCTCACCAGCTACAAAGGGGGGCTACACCTTC	CASSPATKGGYTF
TRBV2	TRBJ1-2	-	once	TGTGCCAGCCGAAGGGACTCTGGCTATGGCTACACCTTC	CASRRDSGYGYTF
TRBV7-9	TRBJ2-2	TRBD2	-	TGTGCCAGCAGCTTTGGGACTAGTGTTAACACCGGGGAGCTGTTTTTT	CASSFGTSVNTGELFF
TRBV9	TRBJ2-1	TRBD2	-	TGTGCCAGCAGCGCGGGGGGACTAGCGGCCTACAATGAGCAGTTCTTC	CASSAGGLAAYNEQFF
TRBV6-4	TRBJ1-1	TRBD1	-	TGTGCCATAGACGGACAGGGGCGAAGCATGAACACTGAAGCTTTCTTT	CAIDGQGRSMNTEAFF
TRBV5-1	TRBJ1-1	-	few	TGCGCCAGCAGAGGAGGGGGGGCCACGAACACTGAAGCTTTCTTT	CASRGGGATNTEAFF
TRBV27	TRBJ1-5	-	-	TGTGCCAGCAGTTTGCGACAGGCCGGCAATCAGCCCCAGCATTTT	CASSLRQAGNQPQHF
TRBV2	TRBJ1-5	-	-	TGTGCCAGCAGTGAAGGAGGGGGAAGTCAGCCCCAGCATTTT	CASSEGGGSQPQHF
TRBV4-1	TRBJ1-1	-	-	TGCGCCAGCAGCCCGCAGGATAGGGGTATAGGGGAAGCTTTCTTT	CASSPQDRGIGEAFF